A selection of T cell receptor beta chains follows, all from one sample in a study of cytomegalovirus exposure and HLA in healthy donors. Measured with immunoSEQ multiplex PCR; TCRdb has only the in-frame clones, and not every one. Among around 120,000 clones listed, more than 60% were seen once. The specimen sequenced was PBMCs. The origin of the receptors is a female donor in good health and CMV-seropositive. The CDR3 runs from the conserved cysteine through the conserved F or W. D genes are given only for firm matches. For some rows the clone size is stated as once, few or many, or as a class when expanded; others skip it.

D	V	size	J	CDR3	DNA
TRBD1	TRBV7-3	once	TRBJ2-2	CASSLTGLQGAATGELFF	TGTGCCAGCAGCTTAACGGGATTACAGGGGGCGGCCACCGGGGAGCTGTTTTTT
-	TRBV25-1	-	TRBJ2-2	CASNSNTGELFF	TGTGCCAGCAACAGCAACACCGGGGAGCTGTTTTTT
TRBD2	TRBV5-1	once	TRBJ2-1	CASSSTSAAYNEQFF	TGCGCCAGCAGCTCGACTAGCGCGGCCTACAATGAGCAGTTCTTC
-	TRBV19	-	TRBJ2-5	CASSSADRYQETQYF	TGTGCCAGTAGTAGCGCGGACAGATACCAAGAGACCCAGTACTTC
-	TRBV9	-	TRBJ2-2	CASSSRVLNTGELFF	TGTGCCAGCAGCTCCCGGGTTCTTAACACCGGGGAGCTGTTTTTT
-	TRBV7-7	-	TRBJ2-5	CASSLAAQETQYF	TGTGCTAGCAGCTTAGCAGCCCAAGAGACCCAGTACTTC
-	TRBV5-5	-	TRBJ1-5	CASSLVGGNQPQHF	TGTGCCAGCAGCTTGGTAGGGGGCAATCAGCCCCAGCATTTT
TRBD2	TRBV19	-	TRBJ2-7	CASTQAGGHEQYF	TGTGCCAGTACACAAGCGGGAGGTCACGAGCAGTACTTC
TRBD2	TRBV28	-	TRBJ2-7	CASSSGGGSSYEQYF	TGTGCCAGCAGCTCGGGGGGAGGAAGCTCCTACGAGCAGTACTTC
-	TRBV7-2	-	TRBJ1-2	CASSPTSGGYTF	TGTGCCAGCAGCCCCACATCGGGGGGCTACACCTTC
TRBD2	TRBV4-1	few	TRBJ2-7	CASSQDWTSGRGYEQYF	TGCGCCAGCAGCCAAGATTGGACTAGCGGGAGGGGCTACGAGCAGTACTTC
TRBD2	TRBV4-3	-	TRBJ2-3	CASSQDPTSGGAFTDTQYF	TGCGCCAGCAGCCAAGATCCCACTAGCGGGGGGGCCTTTACAGATACGCAGTATTTT
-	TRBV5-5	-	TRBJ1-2	CASSLGRDYGYTF	TGTGCCAGCAGCTTGGGGCGGGACTATGGCTACACCTTC
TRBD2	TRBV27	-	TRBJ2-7	CASRAGGGYEQYF	TGTGCCAGTAGGGCGGGAGGAGGCTACGAGCAGTACTTC
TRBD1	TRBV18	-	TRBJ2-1	CASSTTGGVLYNEQFF	TGTGCCAGCTCAACTACAGGGGGCGTTTTGTACAATGAGCAGTTCTTC
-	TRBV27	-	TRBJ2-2	CASSLRLATNTGELFF	TGTGCCAGCAGTCTCAGGCTAGCGACCAACACCGGGGAGCTGTTTTTT
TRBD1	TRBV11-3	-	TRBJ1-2	CASSPLTGGDGYTF	TGTGCCAGCAGCCCCTTGACAGGGGGGGATGGCTACACCTTC
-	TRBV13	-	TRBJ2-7	CASSLLDEQYF	TGTGCCAGCAGCTTACTCGACGAGCAGTACTTC
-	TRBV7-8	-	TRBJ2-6	CASSFDRDFGNLLSGANVLTF	TGTGCCAGCAGCTTCGACAGGGACTTTGGGAATCTACTTTCTGGGGCCAACGTCCTGACTTTC
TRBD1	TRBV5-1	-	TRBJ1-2	CASSITGEYGYTF	TGCGCCAGCAGCATCACAGGGGAATATGGCTACACCTTC
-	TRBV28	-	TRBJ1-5	CASSRSSGNQPQHF	TGTGCCAGCAGTCGGTCCTCGGGCAATCAGCCCCAGCATTTT
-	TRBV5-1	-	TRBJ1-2	CASRISGTQDGYTF	TGCGCCAGTCGGATTTCCGGGACACAAGATGGCTACACCTTC
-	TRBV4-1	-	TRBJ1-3	CASSQEWPGSGNTIYF	TGCGCCAGCAGCCAAGAGTGGCCAGGCTCTGGAAACACCATATATTTT
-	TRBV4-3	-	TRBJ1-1	CASSQELVQTQNTEAFF	TGCGCCAGCAGCCAAGAACTCGTACAGACACAAAACACTGAAGCTTTCTTT
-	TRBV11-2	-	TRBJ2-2	CASSLDHPRRRGELFF	TGTGCCAGCAGCTTAGATCATCCGAGGAGGAGAGGGGAGCTGTTTTTT
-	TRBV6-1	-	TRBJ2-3	CASSDLASGSTDTQYF	TGTGCCAGCAGTGATCTAGCCTCGGGTAGCACAGATACGCAGTATTTT
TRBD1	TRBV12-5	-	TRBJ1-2	CASARHGTEYGYTF	TGTGCTAGTGCCCGCCACGGGACAGAATATGGCTACACCTTC
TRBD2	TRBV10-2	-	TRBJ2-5	CASRLAGGQETQYF	TGCGCCAGCAGACTAGCGGGAGGGCAAGAGACCCAGTACTTC
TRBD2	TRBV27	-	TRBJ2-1	CASSQTAGDSYEQFF	TGTGCCAGCAGTCAAACAGCGGGAGACTCTTATGAGCAGTTCTTC
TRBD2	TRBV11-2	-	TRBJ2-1	CASSLRAGARTNEQFF	TGTGCCAGCAGCTTACGAGCGGGAGCCCGGACTAATGAGCAGTTCTTC
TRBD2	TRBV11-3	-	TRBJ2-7	CASSPSSGNRSYEQYF	TGTGCCAGCAGCCCGTCTAGCGGCAATCGCTCCTACGAGCAGTACTTC
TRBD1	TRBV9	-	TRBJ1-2	CASSGQGGRNTF	TGTGCCAGCAGCGGACAGGGGGGTCGGAACACCTTC
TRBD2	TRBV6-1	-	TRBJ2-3	CASSALSGGPVADTQYF	TGTGCCAGTAGTGCCCTAAGCGGGGGGCCGGTCGCAGATACGCAGTATTTT
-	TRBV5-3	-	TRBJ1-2	CARSLLGFYGYTF	TGTGCCAGAAGCCTACTAGGCTTCTATGGCTACACCTTC
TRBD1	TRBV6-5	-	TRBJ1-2	CASSWDRAQYGYTF	TGTGCCAGCAGTTGGGACAGGGCTCAATATGGCTACACCTTC
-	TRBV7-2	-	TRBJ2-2	CASSLHNTGELFF	TGTGCCAGCAGCTTACATAACACCGGGGAGCTGTTTTTT
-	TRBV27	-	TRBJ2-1	CASSFGGRQVAIRPTEQFF	TGTGCCAGCAGTTTCGGGGGGCGACAGGTCGCCATAAGGCCGACTGAGCAGTTCTTC
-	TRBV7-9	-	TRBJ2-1	CASSLKGNEQFF	TGTGCCAGCAGCTTAAAGGGGAATGAGCAGTTCTTC
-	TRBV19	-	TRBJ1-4	CASRSDGVEKLFF	TGTGCCAGTAGGAGCGACGGAGTGGAAAAACTGTTTTTT
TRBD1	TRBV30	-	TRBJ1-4	CAWRMGTGVLSTNEKLFF	TGTGCCTGGAGGATGGGGACAGGGGTTCTTTCAACTAATGAAAAACTGTTTTTT
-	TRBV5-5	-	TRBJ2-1	CASSLATGPYNEQFF	TGTGCCAGCAGCTTGGCGACAGGACCCTACAATGAGCAGTTCTTC
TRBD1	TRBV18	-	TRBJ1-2	CASSPSPLDRGGYTF	TGTGCCAGCTCACCCTCCCCCCTTGACAGGGGAGGCTACACCTTC
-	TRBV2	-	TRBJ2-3	CASSDGTRDTQYF	TGTGCCAGCAGTGATGGTACAAGAGATACGCAGTATTTT